This T cell receptor beta chain was identified during a study of T cell clonotyping in hematopoietic cell transplantation. Study results and caveats: Higher Inverse Simpson Index values in graft donor and pretransplant recipient predicted broader posttransplant TCR diversity. CD4 and CD8 repertoire contributions could not be separated without sorting. Few recipient clonotypes overlapped donors; over 95% were de novo at given depth. After transplant, recipient diversity fell while pathologically expanded clonotypes grew through day 180.

A word on this clone: Its matching antigen is unknown.

V was clipped by 4 bases and J by 4 bases; unmatched bases: 7. This CDR3 spans 17 amino acids. Germline V gene sequence: CDR1 SGHRS, CDR2 YFSETQ. This table comes from immunoSEQ multiplex PCR, and its TCRdb copy is limited to in-frame clones, with some not included. Here the sample spans 7,000 or so clones, 70% to 90% being singletons. The gene calls are TRBV5-1 and TRBJ2-6, with 11 nucleotides matching TRBD1. Sample: PBMCs, taken 100 days after allogeneic stem cell transplant. The source is a young adult male patient who had an allogeneic stem cell transplant from a related donor, so the T cells may come from the graft donor. Some clones in this sample may be carry-over from other donors' samples. CDR3 sequence: CASSGRDRGRGANVLTF. The CDR3 DNA reads as TGCGCCAGCAGCGGCCGGGACAGGGGGAGAGGGGCCAACGTCCTGACTTTC.